This T cell receptor beta chain was obtained from a study of cytomegalovirus exposure and HLA in healthy donors (TCRdb year 2017). Regarding the study in general: According to an earlier analysis of several hundred of the donors, about 179 million T cells yielded roughly 100 million unique TCR beta sequences and more than 250 Gb of sequence data. An earlier analysis of some 600 of the donors applied high-throughput TCR beta sequencing to assess whether each TCR beta V gene segment acted as functional or pseudogenic. To predict cytomegalovirus infection status, the study brought together high-throughput TCR immunosequencing, statistical association of individual TCRs with disease status, and machine learning. The aim of the study was to test whether cataloging public T cell receptors could identify signatures of past pathogen exposure. Because of strong linkage in the cohort, 4 to 6 DR-DQ haplotypes were treated as single units for association and clustering. A later analysis re-analyzed previously published TCR beta repertoires from 650 to 800 donors and added high-resolution HLA genotyping to study TCR occurrence patterns. Typing coverage varied by locus: roughly 620-640 donors for A, B, C, DRB1 and DQB1; more than 500 for DQA1; more than 600 for DPA1; some 470 for DPB1. On average, 235,054 unique TCR beta nucleotide sequences were sequenced per donor among fewer than 500 genotyped donors of the cohort, with 15% to 20% of those sequences being non-productive. The genetic ancestry cluster associated with self-reported Caucasian donors included 81% of the approximately 400 genotyped donors. All discovery cohort repertoires had been generated on a single sequencing platform. In addition to the first cohort of several hundred subjects, a separate validation cohort of 120 different subjects was used. Donor age, sex, ethnicity and CMV serostatus were collected together with the repertoire data. Class I and class II HLA loci were covered by the typing at four-digit resolution. Roughly 300 gigabases of sequencing data and around 85 million unique TCR sequences made up an early release that covered over 550 HLA-typed donors. Genome-wide SNP genotypes for about 55% of the roughly 670 donors were used in a later genetic analysis, which treated that subset as a discovery cohort. Rather than using new phenotypic data, the later analysis identified candidate immune exposures from TCR beta sequences and from how often those sequences occurred across donors. The study used immunosequencing to profile the T cell repertoires of under 700 subjects and linked those repertoires to cytomegalovirus serostatus.

The research as a whole found: A total of 150 to 200 TCR beta chains were listed by the study as associated with cytomegalovirus. It was suggested by the authors that the approach could potentially be generalized to other disease states and immunological phenotypes. According to a later genetic analysis, donors in an Asian-associated ancestry cluster had fewer N-insertions in productive TCRs than the approximately 710-donor mean. For the cohort, immune exposure information was limited to CMV serostatus. A later analysis reported that several top co-occurrence clusters appeared linked to parvovirus B19, influenza, CMV and Epstein-Barr virus. In an earlier analysis of around 600 of the donors, most TCR beta V segments were observed in productive rearrangements about 87% or about 30% of the time, broadly matching IMGT annotations. At a false discovery rate of 0.05, a later analysis linked 15,000 to 20,000 TCR beta sequences to specific HLA alleles. In a later analysis, most CMV-associated TCR beta chains were found to appear HLA-restricted, with HLA associations seemingly driven largely by CMV exposure. Linkage disequilibrium might explain the correlated functional status among segregating V segments, but an unknown experimental factor could not be excluded. In vitro tests confirmed that a few of the cytomegalovirus-associated TCR beta chains recognize cytomegalovirus antigens. V-gene and J-gene trimming of TCR beta chains was associated with a missense DCLRE1C variant in a later genetic analysis, and the association was replicated in an independent cohort. A cluster of highly shared sequence variants was judged likely to be a technical artifact of the sequencing pipeline. Most TCR sequences were seen in very few donors, while some public TCRs were found in many individuals. Because counts were too low, about 18 rarely observed V segments, including chromosome 9 orphons, were excluded from the earlier analysis of some 590 of the donors. A further reported finding was that TCR beta sequences accurately predicted the HLA-A and HLA-B alleles for most subjects in the first cohort. When HLA alleles, especially DR and DQ, strongly co-occurred, TCR associations were difficult to assign to individual alleles. The classifier was reported to diagnose cytomegalovirus status with high specificity and sensitivity in both the original and validation cohorts. A later analysis found that TCR association rates varied across HLA loci, with DRB1 alleles showing the most associated TCRs and HLA-C alleles the fewest. The presence/absence analyses assumed that sequencing depth was roughly uniform across donors, and that assumption may not be true. HLA typing was unavailable for some donors at each locus, so association tests used only the typed subset. Only TCR beta chains were sequenced in this cohort, and the absence of alpha or paired-chain data limited detectable features. Compared with equally common non-associated chains, HLA-associated TCR beta chains in a later analysis were more clonally expanded and had lower generation probabilities.

With regard to this clone: No cognate antigen has been identified for it.

The library was obtained by the immunoSEQ multiplex PCR assay. For the multiplex PCR, a mixture combining 60 forward primers for TCR Vbeta segments and 13 reverse primers for TCR Jbeta segments was used. The CDR3 region of rearranged TCR beta genes was amplified from genomic DNA with a multiplex PCR assay. The Illumina HiSeq System was used to sequence the amplified TCR beta libraries as 87-base-pair reads. Under the source paper's analysis protocol: Across the 500 to 850 repertoires, a later analysis counted 80 million or so unique TCR beta chains, about 10 million of which were shared by at least two donors. Raw reads were error-corrected and collapsed into unique sequences with a nearest-neighbor algorithm that merged closely related sequences to remove PCR and sequencing errors. CDR3 sequences were aligned to IMGT reference sequences to assign V, D and J gene segments. Each retained sequence needed at least a six-nucleotide match to both a V gene segment and a J gene segment. Rearrangements were classified as productive when the CDR3 lacked stop codons and remained in frame with V and J, and all other rearrangements were classified as non-productive. Following IMGT convention, CDR3 was defined as the stretch from the second conserved V-encoded cysteine up to the conserved J-encoded phenylalanine. The earlier analysis of about 640 of the donors excluded any sequence lacking an unambiguous match to a single V gene segment. In an earlier analysis of almost 600 of the donors, a V segment was called functional when productive rearrangements were above 56.7%, and segregating when the standard deviation between donors exceeded 5%. A statistical classification framework was developed to diagnose cytomegalovirus status using the catalog of TCR beta chain sequences. In a later analysis, V and J genes were assigned by comparing TCR nucleotide sequences against IMGT/GENE-DB human TR gene sequences. Using the TCRdist pipeline, a later analysis assigned CDR3 sequences along with most-parsimonious VDJ recombination scenarios. In a later analysis, every TCR beta chain was defined by the combination of its CDR3 amino acid sequence and its V-gene family, and reads without a unique V-gene family were dropped. In a later analysis, around 600 highly shared, low-generation-probability nucleotide sequences were removed to address suspected cross-contamination and a sequencing artifact. For each public chain, a later analysis derived a clonal expansion index from normalized ranks of inferred template counts within each repertoire. In a later analysis, generation probabilities were computed using a VDJ recombination model fitted to out-of-frame rearrangements, and the results were checked against IGoR. Hypergeometric tests were used in a later analysis to score TCR-TCR, TCR-HLA and TCR-CMV co-occurrence, with a repertoire-size bias correction applied to the TCR pairs. In a later analysis, false discovery rates were estimated by permuting HLA or CMV assignments 20 times. In a later analysis, co-occurring TCRs were grouped using DBSCAN, with TCRdist sequence similarity added in when clustering inside HLA-allele-positive subsets. Co-occurrence clustering excluded repertoires with fewer than 30,000 or more than 120,000 public chains, plus five with anomalous nucleotide sharing. TCRdb provides this immuneACCESS table in a form limited to in-frame rearrangements. Some clones are lacking; in checked studies, under half of them reflect an unresolved V gene, and why the rest are absent is not known. For V, J and clone size, that table is used; D and trimming come from the DNA. This sample's listing comprises more than 95,000 clones. About 2% of the sample is taken by the ten largest.

The cohort comprised hundreds of healthy bone marrow donors. All cohort members were sampled while nominally healthy, although unrecorded immune exposures were likely present. The donor was CMV seronegative and belonged to the group of 320 or so seronegative cohort members. A peripheral blood sample was collected from each donor, and TCR beta sequencing was performed on peripheral blood mononuclear cells. Genomic DNA was extracted from the blood cell samples with the Qiagen DNeasy Blood Extraction Kit. Sequencing was performed on PBMCs. The TCR originated in a man between 35 and 55 years old in good health and CMV-seronegative.

The sequenced DNA is TGCGCCAGCAGCTTGGAGGGCAGGGGCTATGGCTACACCTTC. It translates as CASSLEGRGYGYTF. This sequence uses TRBV5-1 and TRBJ1-2; TRBD1 is a weak D gene call, 6 bases matching. Counted from cysteine to phenylalanine, this CDR3 has 14 amino acids. Of the read, only the CDR3 DNA is kept; its 42 bases are in frame from base 1. Per the germline V gene, SGHRS is the CDR1 and YFSETQ is the CDR2. The V and J ends are trimmed by 0 bases and 4 bases, leaving 10 bases between them. The entire variable domain, with the stretches around the CDR3 drawn from the reference TRBV5-1 and TRBJ1-2 proteins, is KAGVTQTPRYLIKTRGQQVTLSCSPISGHRSVSWYQQTPGQGLQFLFEYFSETQRNKGNFPGRFSGRQFSNSRSEMNVSTLELGDSALYLCASSLEGRGYGYTFGSGTRLTVV.